This TCR beta chain is from a study of CD8+CD57+ T cells in acquired aplastic anemia. Genomic DNA provided the template from which TCR beta VDJ and CDR3 profiles were obtained. Each CDR3 protein gets one entry after TCRdb re-called the reads with MiXCR. Of fewer than 150,000 distinct CDR3 sequences listed, over 45% are singletons. CDR3 length: 15 residues. The J segment lost 5 bases and the V segment lost 3 bases, leaving 8 bases of the junction unmatched. Germline V gene lookup returns CDR1 MGHDK and CDR2 SYGVNS. The chain joins TRBV25-1 to TRBJ2-5, with 8 positions matching TRBD1. The sequencing sample was made of sorted CD4+, CD8+, or CD8+CD57+ T cells (not recorded which) from PBMCs. The clonotype was recovered from a human donor in good health, serving as a control. The CDR3 DNA is TGTGCCAGCAGTGAGAGGGACAGGTGGTGGGAGACCCAGTACTTC. This translates into CASSERDRWWETQYF. Together with reference TRBV25-1 and TRBJ2-5, the CDR3 gives the full variable domain: EADIYQTPRYLVIGTGKKITLECSQTMGHDKMYWYQQDPGMELHLIHYSYGVNSTEKGDLSSESTVSRIRTEHFPLTLESARPSHTSQYLCASSERDRWWETQYFGPGTRLLVL.